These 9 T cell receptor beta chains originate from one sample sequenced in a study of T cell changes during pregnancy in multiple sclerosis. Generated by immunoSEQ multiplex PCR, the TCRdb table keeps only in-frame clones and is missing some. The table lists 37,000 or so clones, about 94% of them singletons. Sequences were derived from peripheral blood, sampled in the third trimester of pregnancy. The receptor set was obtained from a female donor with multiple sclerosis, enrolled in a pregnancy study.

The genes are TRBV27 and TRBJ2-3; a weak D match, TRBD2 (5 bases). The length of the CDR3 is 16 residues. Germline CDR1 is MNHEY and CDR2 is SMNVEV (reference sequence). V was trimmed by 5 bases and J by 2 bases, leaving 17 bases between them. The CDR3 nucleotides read TGTGCCAGCAGTCCTCGCCGGGCGGGCTACACAGATACGCAGTATTTT. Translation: CASSPRRAGYTDTQYF.

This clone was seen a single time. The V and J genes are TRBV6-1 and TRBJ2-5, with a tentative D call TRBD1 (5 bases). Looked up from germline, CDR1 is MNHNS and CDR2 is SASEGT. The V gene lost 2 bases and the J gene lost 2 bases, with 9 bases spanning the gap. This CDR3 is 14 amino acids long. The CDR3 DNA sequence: TGTGCCAGCAGTGAACAGGGCTCTCAAGAGACCCAGTACTTC. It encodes CASSEQGSQETQYF.

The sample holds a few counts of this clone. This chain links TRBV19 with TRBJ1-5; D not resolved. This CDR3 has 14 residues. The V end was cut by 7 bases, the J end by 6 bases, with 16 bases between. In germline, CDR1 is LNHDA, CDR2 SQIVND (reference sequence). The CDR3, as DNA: TGTGCCAGTACCAGGAGGACGGGTGGTCAGCCCCAGCATTTT. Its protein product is CASTRRTGGQPQHF.

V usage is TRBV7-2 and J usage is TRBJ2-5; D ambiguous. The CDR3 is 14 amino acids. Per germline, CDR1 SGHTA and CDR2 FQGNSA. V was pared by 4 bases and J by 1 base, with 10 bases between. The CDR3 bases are TGTGCCAGCAGCTCCGATGGGCGCCAAGAGACCCAGTACTTC. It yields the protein CASSSDGRQETQYF.

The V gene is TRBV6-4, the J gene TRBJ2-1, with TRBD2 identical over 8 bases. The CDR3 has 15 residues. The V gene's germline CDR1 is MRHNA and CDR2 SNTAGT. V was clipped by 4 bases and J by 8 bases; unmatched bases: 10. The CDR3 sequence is CASSVDGRVTDEQFF. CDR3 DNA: TGTGCCAGCAGTGTGGACGGGAGGGTCACGGATGAGCAGTTCTTC.

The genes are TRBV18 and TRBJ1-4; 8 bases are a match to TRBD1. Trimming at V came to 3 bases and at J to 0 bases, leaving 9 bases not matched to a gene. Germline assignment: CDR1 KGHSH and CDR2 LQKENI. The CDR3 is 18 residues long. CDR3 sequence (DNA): TGTGCCAGCTCACCTTACCTTGGACAGGGCGCAACTAATGAAAAACTGTTTTTT. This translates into CASSPYLGQGATNEKLFF. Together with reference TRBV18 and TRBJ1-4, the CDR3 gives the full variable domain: NAGVMQNPRHLVRRRGQEARLRCSPMKGHSHVYWYRQLPEEGLKFMVYLQKENIIDESGMPKERFSAEFPKEGPSILRIQQVVRGDSAAYFCASSPYLGQGATNEKLFFGSGTQLSVL.

The CDR3 sequence: CASSPLSTGGNYGYTF. The DNA of the CDR3 is TGTGCCAGCTCACCACTGTCGACAGGGGGTAACTATGGCTACACCTTC. The V gene is TRBV18, the J gene TRBJ1-2, with TRBD1 matching 9 bases. V trimming: 1 base; J trimming: 1 base; junction bases outside the gene matches: 4. CDR3 length: 16 amino acids. Germline CDR1 is KGHSH and CDR2 is LQKENI.

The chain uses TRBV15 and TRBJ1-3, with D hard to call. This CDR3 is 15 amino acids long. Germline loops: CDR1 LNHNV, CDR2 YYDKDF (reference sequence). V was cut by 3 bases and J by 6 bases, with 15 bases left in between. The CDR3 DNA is TGTGCCACCAGCAGCTTATATAGATCCCAAAACACCATATATTTT. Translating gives CATSSLYRSQNTIYF.

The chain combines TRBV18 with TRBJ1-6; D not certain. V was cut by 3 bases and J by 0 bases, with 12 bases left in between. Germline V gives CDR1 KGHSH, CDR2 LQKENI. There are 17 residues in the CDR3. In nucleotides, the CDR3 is TGTGCCAGCTCACCGAACCAAGCGGGCTCCTATAATTCACCCCTCCACTTT. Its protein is CASSPNQAGSYNSPLHF.